The 12 T cell receptor beta chains below come from one sample, sequenced in a study of blood T cell repertoires in COVID-19. Sequencing used immunoSEQ multiplex PCR; TCRdb keeps in-frame clones, though not all of them. The sample carries 100,000 to 120,000 clones, 72% recorded once. What was sequenced was peripheral blood. These receptors were taken from a woman in her sixties with acute or convalescent COVID-19.

This sequence joins TRBV2 and TRBJ2-7; 7 bases align to TRBD2. The germline gives CDR1 SNHLY, CDR2 FYNNEI. Germline trimming cut 6 bases from V and 4 bases from J; bases unmatched to any gene: 3. The CDR3 totals 12 residues. CDR3 region: CASSLGGYEQYF. The CDR3 DNA is TGTGCCAGCAGCTTGGGAGGGTACGAGCAGTACTTC.

This clone occurred a few times. V and J are TRBV24-1 and TRBJ2-1; D is perhaps TRBD1 (5 bases). The V end lost 0 bases, the J end lost 1 base, and 15 bases lay between the germline ends. The CDR3 is 18 amino acids. CDR1 is KGHDR, CDR2 SFDVKD, per germline. The CDR3 region is CATSDLSGQGVSYNEQFF. DNA of the CDR3: TGTGCCACCAGTGATTTGTCCGGGCAGGGCGTTTCCTACAATGAGCAGTTCTTC.

This clone was detected a few times. This chain joins TRBV28 and TRBJ1-4; the D gene is possibly TRBD1 (6 bases). V was clipped by 6 bases and J by 8 bases, with 13 bases between them. Germline CDR1 MDHEN, CDR2 SYDVKM. This CDR3 is built from 13 residues. The CDR3 DNA reads TGTGCCAGCAGAGGGGGGGGGACGGAAAAACTGTTTTTT. Its protein is CASRGGGTEKLFF.

The genes are TRBV27 and TRBJ1-6; 11 positions agree with TRBD1. The V segment lost 1 base and the J segment 9 bases; nucleotides outside the gene matches: 2. The germline V gene encodes CDR1 MNHEY and CDR2 SMNVEV (reference sequence). CDR3 length: 15 residues. The CDR3 nucleotides read TGTGCCAGCAGTTTATTAGGGACAGGGGGTTCACCCCTCCACTTT. This gives the protein CASSLLGTGGSPLHF.

The chain combines TRBV11-2 with TRBJ1-6; D is unresolved. V was pared by 0 bases and J by 7 bases, with 13 bases between. This CDR3 is 16 amino acids long. Germline CDR1 reads SGHAT; CDR2 reads FQNNGV. This chain's CDR3 is CASSLEPRTSNSPLHF. CDR3 DNA sequence: TGTGCCAGCAGCTTAGAACCCAGGACTAGCAATTCACCCCTCCACTTT.

V gene TRBV29-1 combines with J gene TRBJ2-1, with TRBD1 matching 8 bases. Trimming removed 4 bases from V and 5 bases from J; junction bases left unmatched: 7. This CDR3 contains 14 residues. Per the germline V gene, CDR1 is SQVTM and CDR2 is ANQGSEA. CDR3 bases: TGCAGCGTTGTATCCAGGGGGCTCGACAATGAGCAGTTCTTC. Protein sequence: CSVVSRGLDNEQFF.

The chain is built from TRBV2 and TRBJ2-3, with 10 bases aligning to TRBD2. In germline, CDR1 is SNHLY, CDR2 FYNNEI. Trimming removed 6 bases from V and 0 bases from J; junction bases left unmatched: 12. The length of the CDR3 is 18 residues. The CDR3 here is CASRTPERGGTSTDTQYF. For the CDR3, the DNA is TGTGCCAGCAGGACACCAGAGCGGGGGGGAACTAGCACAGATACGCAGTATTTT.

The chain is built from TRBV18 and TRBJ2-1; D call uncertain. The V and J ends lost 2 bases and 4 bases respectively, with 9 bases between them. Looked up from germline, CDR1 is KGHSH and CDR2 is LQKENI. The CDR3 length is 14 residues. The DNA of the CDR3 is TGTGCCAGCTCACCAGGCTCAGTGTACAATGAGCAGTTCTTC. Its protein is CASSPGSVYNEQFF.

The V gene is TRBV12-3 or TRBV12-4, the J gene TRBJ2-1; TRBD1 aligns across 7 bases. Trimming removed 5 bases from V and 12 bases from J; junction bases left unmatched: 10. The CDR3 has 13 residues. CDR3 in amino acids: CASSPRQGQGQFF. In nucleotides, the CDR3 is TGTGCCAGCAGTCCCCGACAGGGCCAGGGGCAGTTCTTC.

This clone has a handful of counts. Within the sample, other DNA sequences also encode this same CDR3. This chain uses TRBV20-1 with TRBJ1-2; D uncertain. This CDR3 is 11 amino acids long. V was shortened by 5 bases and J by 9 bases, with 13 bases between the two germline ends. In germline, CDR1 is DFQATT, CDR2 SNEGSKA (reference sequence). CDR3 DNA sequence: TGCAGTGCTGAGGGTCCCCGTAGCTACACCTTC. Its translation is CSAEGPRSYTF.

The J gene is TRBJ1-1, the V gene TRBV5-1, with D maybe TRBD1 (5 bases). V lost 2 bases, J lost 0 bases, and 11 bases lay in between. The CDR3 runs to 15 residues. Germline-derived CDR1 and CDR2 are SGHRS and YFSETQ. This CDR3 is CASSFGAGMNTEAFF. In DNA, the CDR3 is TGCGCCAGCAGCTTTGGGGCGGGAATGAACACTGAAGCTTTCTTT.

The chain links TRBV19 to TRBJ2-7, with 12 bases matching TRBD1. V trimming: 4 bases; J trimming: 0 bases; junction bases outside the gene matches: 7. CDR3 length: 17 amino acids. CDR1 and CDR2 from the germline V gene are LNHDA and SQIVND (reference sequence). CDR3 in amino acids: CASSRGTGGFGSYEQYF. The CDR3 region has the DNA TGTGCCAGTAGTAGGGGGACAGGGGGCTTCGGCTCCTACGAGCAGTACTTC.